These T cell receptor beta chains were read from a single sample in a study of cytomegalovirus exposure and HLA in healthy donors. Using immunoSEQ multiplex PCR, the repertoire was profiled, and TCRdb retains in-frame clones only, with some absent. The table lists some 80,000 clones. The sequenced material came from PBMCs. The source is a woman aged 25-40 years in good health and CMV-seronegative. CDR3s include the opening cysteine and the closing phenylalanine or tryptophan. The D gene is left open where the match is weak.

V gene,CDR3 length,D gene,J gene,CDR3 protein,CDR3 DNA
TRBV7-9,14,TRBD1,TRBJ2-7,CASSGGTGTYEQYF,TGTGCCAGCAGCGGCGGGACAGGGACCTACGAGCAGTACTTC
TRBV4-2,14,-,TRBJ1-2,CASSQDDSMNGYTF,TGTGCCAGCAGCCAAGACGACAGTATGAATGGCTACACCTTC
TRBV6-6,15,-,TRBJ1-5,CASASRGAPGQPQHF,TGTGCCAGCGCCAGTCGGGGGGCCCCCGGACAGCCCCAGCATTTT
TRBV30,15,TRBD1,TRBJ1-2,CAGSVLGGYRAGYTF,TGTGCCGGGAGTGTTTTAGGGGGCTACAGGGCAGGCTACACCTTC
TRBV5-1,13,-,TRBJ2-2,CASSFEGTGELFF,TGCGCCAGCAGCTTTGAGGGCACCGGGGAGCTGTTTTTT
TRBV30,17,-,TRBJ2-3,CAWSQRAWGRGKDTQYF,TGTGCCTGGAGTCAACGGGCTTGGGGGCGCGGAAAAGATACGCAGTATTTT
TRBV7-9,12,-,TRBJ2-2,CASSDLTGELFF,TGTGCCAGCTCCGACTTGACCGGGGAGCTGTTTTTT
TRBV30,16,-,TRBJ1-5,CAWAGGGAPSNQPQHF,TGTGCCTGGGCCGGCGGGGGCGCACCAAGCAATCAGCCCCAGCATTTT
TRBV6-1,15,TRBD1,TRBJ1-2,CATRRDRGVVDGYTF,TGTGCCACACGCCGGGACAGGGGTGTAGTGGATGGCTACACCTTC
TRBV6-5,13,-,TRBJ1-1,CASTDRINTEAFF,TGTGCCAGCACCGACAGGATAAACACTGAAGCTTTCTTT
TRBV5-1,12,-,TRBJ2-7,CATISMAYEQYF,TGCGCCACTATATCCATGGCCTACGAGCAGTACTTC
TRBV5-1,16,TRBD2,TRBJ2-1,CASSDGGASSYNEQFF,TGCGCCAGCAGCGACGGGGGGGCGAGCTCCTACAATGAGCAGTTCTTC
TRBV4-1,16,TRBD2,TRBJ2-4,CASSTPPGTRDDIQYF,TGCGCCAGCAGCACCCCTCCGGGGACTAGGGATGACATTCAGTACTTC
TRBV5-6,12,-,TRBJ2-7,CASSSPGYEQYF,TGTGCCAGCAGCTCGCCAGGGTACGAGCAGTACTTC
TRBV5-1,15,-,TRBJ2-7,CASSPRVQPGDEQYF,TGCGCCAGCAGCCCCCGGGTCCAACCGGGGGATGAGCAGTACTTC
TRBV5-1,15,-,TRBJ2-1,CASSKYRSSYNEQFF,TGCGCCAGCAGCAAATACAGGAGCTCCTACAATGAGCAGTTCTTC
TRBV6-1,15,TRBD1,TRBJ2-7,CASSPTQGSRYEQYF,TGTGCCAGCAGTCCCACACAGGGGTCCCGCTACGAGCAGTACTTC
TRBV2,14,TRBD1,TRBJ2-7,CASSDDRGLEGQYF,TGTGCCAGCAGTGATGACAGGGGCCTGGAGGGACAGTACTTC
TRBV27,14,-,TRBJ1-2,CASSASYRDYGYTF,TGTGCCAGCAGTGCCTCATACAGGGACTATGGCTACACCTTC
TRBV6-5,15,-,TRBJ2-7,CASSYTGMTSYEQYF,TGTGCCAGCAGTTACACAGGGATGACCTCCTACGAGCAGTACTTC
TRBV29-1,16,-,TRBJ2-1,CSVEGVSGRGNNEQFF,TGCAGCGTTGAAGGGGTGTCGGGAAGAGGGAACAATGAGCAGTTCTTC
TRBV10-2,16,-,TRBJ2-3,CASSDRGGPIEDTQYF,TGCGCCAGCAGTGACCGCGGGGGCCCGATTGAGGATACGCAGTATTTT
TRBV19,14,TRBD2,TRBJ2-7,CASSSSGAPYEQYF,TGTGCCAGTAGTAGTAGCGGGGCGCCCTACGAGCAGTACTTC
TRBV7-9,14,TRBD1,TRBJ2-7,CASSPWDRGGEQYF,TGTGCCAGCAGCCCTTGGGACAGGGGGGGTGAGCAGTACTTC
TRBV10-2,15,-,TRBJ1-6,CASSTGVASASPLHF,TGCGCCAGCTCCACAGGCGTCGCGTCGGCTTCACCCCTCCACTTT
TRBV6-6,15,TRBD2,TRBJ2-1,CASSSGLAGPNEQFF,TGTGCCAGCAGCTCGGGACTAGCGGGACCCAATGAGCAGTTCTTC
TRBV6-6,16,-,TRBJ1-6,CASTPVAPGYNSPLHF,TGTGCCAGCACCCCCGTGGCGCCGGGTTATAATTCACCCCTCCACTTT
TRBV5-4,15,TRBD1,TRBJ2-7,CASSLGQGLGNEQYF,TGTGCCAGCAGCTTGGGACAGGGTCTTGGGAACGAGCAGTACTTC
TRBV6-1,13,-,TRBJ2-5,CASSESRTSAPDF,TGTGCCAGCAGTGAATCACGGACTTCCGCCCCGGACTTC
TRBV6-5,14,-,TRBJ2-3,CASSEWDLGGTQYF,TGTGCCAGCAGTGAGTGGGACTTAGGTGGTACGCAGTATTTT
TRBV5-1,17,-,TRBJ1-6,CASSRQSLSSYNSPLHF,TGCGCCAGCAGCCGACAGTCCTTGAGCTCCTATAATTCACCCCTCCACTTT
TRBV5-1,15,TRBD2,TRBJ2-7,CASSLEGLGAYEQYF,TGCGCCAGCAGCTTGGAAGGACTAGGGGCCTACGAGCAGTACTTC
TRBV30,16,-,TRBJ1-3,CAWSATGWGSGNTIYF,TGTGCCTGGAGTGCCACAGGATGGGGCTCTGGAAACACCATATATTTT
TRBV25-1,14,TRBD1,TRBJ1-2,CASRNQGDNYGYTF,TGTGCCAGCAGGAACCAGGGGGATAACTATGGCTACACCTTC
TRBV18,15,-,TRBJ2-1,CASSPSHLDSNEQFF,TGTGCCAGCTCACCAAGCCACCTAGACTCCAATGAGCAGTTCTTC
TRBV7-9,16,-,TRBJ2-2,CASSLGGARETGELFF,TGTGCCAGCAGCTTAGGCGGGGCGCGTGAAACCGGGGAGCTGTTTTTT
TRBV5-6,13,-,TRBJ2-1,CASSLGRWNEQFF,TGTGCCAGCAGCTTGGGCAGGTGGAATGAGCAGTTCTTC
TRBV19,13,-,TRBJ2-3,CASSMGTQNTQYF,TGTGCCAGTAGTATGGGGACTCAGAATACGCAGTATTTT
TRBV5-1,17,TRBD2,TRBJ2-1,CASSPPFGGGAGNEQFF,TGCGCCAGCAGCCCCCCTTTCGGCGGGGGGGCCGGCAATGAGCAGTTCTTC
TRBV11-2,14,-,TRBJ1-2,CASSRGLAVYGYTF,TGTGCCAGCAGCCGTGGACTGGCGGTCTATGGCTACACCTTC
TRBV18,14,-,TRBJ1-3,CASSPQRGGNTIYF,TGTGCCAGCTCACCCCAGCGGGGCGGAAACACCATATATTTT
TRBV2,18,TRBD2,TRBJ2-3,CASSEAGGGLAGVDTQYF,TGTGCCAGCAGTGAAGCGGGGGGTGGTCTAGCGGGAGTGGATACGCAGTATTTT
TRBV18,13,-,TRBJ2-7,CASSRDLTEEQYF,TGTGCCAGCTCCCGGGACTTAACTGAGGAGCAGTACTTC
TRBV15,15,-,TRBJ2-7,CATSREVVTSGEQYF,TGTGCCACCAGCAGAGAAGTGGTGACTAGTGGCGAGCAGTACTTC
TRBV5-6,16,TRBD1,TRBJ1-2,CASSWGTGNNNYGYTF,TGTGCCAGCAGCTGGGGGACAGGGAATAATAACTATGGCTACACCTTC